This T cell receptor beta chain was obtained from a study of shared clonotypes between healthy human individuals (TCRdb year 2020). General notes on the study: The cohort included three men and a couple of women between 18 and 49 years of age. For each donor, CD4 naive and CD4 memory were each run on three plates, CD8 naive on two plates, and CD8 memory on one plate. To estimate repertoire size and how much clonotype sharing occurs between individuals, the study deeply sequenced the blood TCR repertoires of several healthy adults. To increase sequencing depth and limit assay-specific biases, different laboratories used diverse techniques to prepare libraries and sequence TCR repertoires. Each donor's leukapheresis produced roughly between roughly 0.85 and 10 billion PBMCs. What the authors observed across the whole study: The genetic and exposure-history diversity represented was limited by the small number of donors. Even with the large sequencing depth, rarefaction of the sorted-subset datasets indicated that sequencing was incomplete. Sampling was restricted to blood, and TCR repertoires in tissue are likely to differ from TCR repertoires in blood. Compared with non-shared clonotypes, clonotypes shared by all four sorted-subset donors had higher generation probabilities. Approximately 5% of naive CD4, more than 3% of naive CD8, 2.3% of memory CD4, and about 0.4% of memory CD8 clonotypes were shared across four donors. Naive subsets generally had larger estimated clonotype richness than memory subsets did. Based on pairwise subsampling, the degree of clonotype sharing among donors was expected to be affected by sequencing depth.

The donors were healthy, HIV-negative adults with no recently reported acute infections or vaccinations. All donors were Caucasian adults living in Nashville, Tennessee, USA. Magnetic negative selection was used to enrich CD4+ T cells, after which naive cells were positively selected on CD45RA and the negative fraction became the memory subset. After blood collection by leukapheresis, PBMCs were isolated using Ficoll-Histopaque density gradient centrifugation and then cryopreserved in the vapor phase of liquid nitrogen. Analytical flow cytometry was used to check the purity and quantity of every magnetically sorted T cell population. From each sorted fraction, genomic DNA was isolated and quantified by UV absorbance on a Nanodrop 2000c. TCR CDR3 regions were amplified from genomic DNA by multiplex PCR using the deep immunoSEQ assay. Genomic DNA extracted from each cell subset was distributed evenly over all wells of several immunoSEQ 96-well plates, and each plate served as one replicate. For sorted subsets, approximately 190 ng of genomic DNA, equivalent to 30,000 or so T cell genomes, went into each replicate PCR. Purified libraries were measured with a Qubit 3.0 fluorometer, size-checked on a Bioanalyzer 2100, and measured again with the KAPA Library Quantification kit. Every immunoSEQ 96-well plate was sequenced on a separate single-read 150-cycle Illumina NextSeq 550 flow cell. Processing in the source paper ran as follows. The immunoSEQ output contained only junctional sequences without quality scores, so filtering could not match that applied to full-length reads. To assign V/J genes and CDR3, sequences were annotated using PyIR, a Python wrapper for IgBLAST v1.9, with IMGT germline references. Reads were removed for weak V/J assignments (E-value above 1e-6), missing CDR3, stop codons, out-of-frame junctions, or ambiguous translated residues. V3J clonotypes were defined by identical inferred V gene, J gene, and CDR3 amino acid sequence. To compute the percentage overlap between repertoires, the number of shared unique clonotypes was divided by the size of the smaller repertoire. Richness of each repertoire was evaluated using RTK rarefaction, the Chao1 estimator, and Recon v2.1 estimates of unobserved clonotypes. Generation probabilities were computed with OLGA for all TCRbeta clonotypes obtained by the gDNA method from a few donors. TCRdb took this table from immuneACCESS and kept in-frame rearrangements with V and J called. Such tables lack part of the clones; where checked against another copy, unresolved V genes explain under half of the gap, and the rest is unexplained. V and J calls and clone size are those listed in that table; D and trimming were worked out from the DNA. This sample has 950,000 to 1,200,000 clones in its table, and 60% to 80% of those were observed once. 0.85% to 1% of the sample belongs to the ten largest clones.

Worth noting for this clone: No cognate antigen has been identified for it. Per-nucleotide qualities are absent, and no much larger clonotype sits a single base away.

The TCR originated in a man aged 18 to 30 in good health. Some clones in this sample may be carry-over from other donors' samples. Sample: memory CD4+ T cells from PBMCs. The sample's cell subset or site label is to be understood as: CD45RA-negative fraction.

For the CDR3, the sequence is CAARKANTGELFF. The base sequence is TGTGCCGCCAGAAAGGCGAACACCGGGGAGCTGTTTTTT. The chain couples TRBV27 to TRBJ2-2; the D segment cannot be called with confidence. The CDR3 spans 13 residues, from the cysteine through the phenylalanine. This entry keeps only the CDR3 DNA: 39 bases, framed from base 1. Reading the germline V gene (reference sequence) gives CDR1 MNHEY and CDR2 SMNVEV. V is clipped by 11 bases and J by 0 bases, and the sequence between their germline boundaries is 10 bases long.